This T cell receptor (beta chain) is drawn from a study of T cells in Graves' hyperthyroidism and ophthalmopathy. This clonotype occurred many times. TCR beta CDR3 regions were amplified from RNA. HTBI primers were used for first-round RT-PCR of the TCR CDR3. MiXCR, applied by TCRdb to the multiplex PCR reads, yields one record per CDR3 protein. Among around 620,000 distinct CDR3 sequences listed, approximately 15% were seen once. Unmatched junction bases numbered 8, after V lost 6 bases and J lost 8 bases. Germline V gene sequence: CDR1 SGHTA, CDR2 FQGTGA. The length of the CDR3 is 15 residues. Sequenced input: blood. The clonotype was recovered from a woman in her late teens or twenties with Graves' ophthalmopathy. V is TRBV7-3 and J is TRBJ2-1; 12 positions match TRBD2. The CDR3 nucleotides read TGTGCCAGCAGTCTTCTAGCGGGAGGGCCGTATGAGCAGTTCTTC. It codes for CASSLLAGGPYEQFF.